One and the same sample provided the 18 T cell receptor beta chains below, sequenced in a study of CD8 T cells in ankylosing spondylitis (dated by TCRdb to about 2017). Libraries were made using 5' RACE. Data came from an Illumina HiSeq 2500. Clones were called with MiXCR by TCRdb after fastp trimmed the public reads at Q25, and only in-frame beta chains were retained. Identical CDR3 proteins give one entry, which carries the most common genes and DNA. Within this sample are about 330,000 distinct CDR3 sequences, with approximately 8.2% of them counted one time only. The ten most abundant clones make up roughly 15% of the sample. The full study reports these points: Blood from ankylosing spondylitis patients appeared to be characterized by a TCR beta motif made up of under ten highly homologous amino acid variants.

Antigens of these TCRs are unknown. The sequenced sample was blood, either unsorted or a sorted T cell fraction (not recorded which). All receptors come from a male donor with ankylosing spondylitis.

This clonotype appeared many times. This sequence joins TRBV15 and TRBJ2-4; no definite D call. CDR3 length: 14 residues. Germline V lookup: CDR1 LNHNV, CDR2 YYDKDF (reference sequence). Trimming removed 3 bases from V and 2 bases from J, with 8 bases in between. The CDR3 region has the DNA TGTGCCACCAGCAGGGTCGAAACCAAAAACATTCAGTACTTC. Encoded protein: CATSRVETKNIQYF.

This clonotype was found many times. This chain joins TRBV9 and TRBJ2-2; a weak D match, TRBD1 (5 bases). Germline values: CDR1 SGDLS, CDR2 YYNGEE. V lost 4 bases and J 1 base, leaving 11 bases between the germline ends. The CDR3 totals 15 residues. CDR3 nucleotides: TGTGCCAGCAGCAGGGGTAATAGGAACACCGGGGAGCTGTTTTTT. It encodes CASSRGNRNTGELFF. The full variable domain, rest sourced from reference TRBV9 and TRBJ2-2, is DSGVTQTPKHLITATGQRVTLRCSPRSGDLSVYWYQQSLDQGLQFLIQYYNGEERAKGNILERFSAQQFPDLHSELNLSSLELGDSALYFCASSRGNRNTGELFFGEGSRLTVL.

This clonotype occurred many times. The V and J genes are TRBV6-5 and TRBJ1-1, with unresolved D. This CDR3 is 11 amino acids long. V lost 7 bases to trimming and J lost 1 base, with 4 bases between them. CDR1 and CDR2 from the germline V gene are MNHEY and SVGAGI. CDR3 sequence: CASTQNTEAFF. The CDR3 DNA reads TGTGCCAGCACCCAGAACACTGAAGCTTTCTTT.

V usage is TRBV12-3 or TRBV12-4 and J usage is TRBJ2-7; the match to TRBD2 covers 9 bases. Unmatched junction bases numbered 6, after V lost 1 base and J lost 5 bases. The length of the CDR3 is 15 residues. The CDR3 DNA follows: TGTGCCAGCAGTTTAGTAGCGGGAGTTGGAAACGAGCAGTACTTC. Residues: CASSLVAGVGNEQYF.

This clonotype has only a few counts. The V gene is TRBV4-1, the J gene TRBJ2-2, with unresolved D. CDR3 size: 14 residues. V dropped 1 base and J dropped 1 base, with 4 bases sitting between them. The germline CDR1 and CDR2 sequences are MGHRA and YSYEKL. CDR3 sequence reads: CASSQAGNTGELFF. CDR3 bases: TGCGCCAGCAGCCAAGCAGGGAACACCGGGGAGCTGTTTTTT.

This chain uses TRBV7-3 with TRBJ2-1, with D uncertain. Trimming removed 5 bases at V and 5 bases at J, with 19 bases between. Per the germline V gene, CDR1 is SGHTA and CDR2 is FQGTGA. This CDR3 has 16 amino acids. The CDR3 here is CASSLLPGQPDNEQFF. The CDR3, as DNA: TGTGCCAGCAGCCTACTCCCGGGTCAACCGGACAATGAGCAGTTCTTC.

The chain recombines TRBV20-1 with TRBJ1-1; 8 nucleotides align to TRBD1. Germline V gives CDR1 DFQATT, CDR2 SNEGSKA (reference sequence). V lost 5 bases, J lost 11 bases, and 7 bases stayed unmatched. The CDR3 length is 11 residues. This CDR3 reads CSAAPGGRAFF. The CDR3 DNA reads as TGCAGTGCTGCCCCAGGGGGCCGGGCTTTCTTT.

This sequence joins TRBV5-4 and TRBJ2-3; 11 nucleotides match TRBD2. Per the germline V gene, CDR1 is SGHNT and CDR2 is YYREEE (reference sequence). The CDR3 loop spans 15 amino acids. Trimming took 3 bases from V and 2 from J; bases not matched to a gene: 2. CDR3 DNA: TGTGCCAGCAGCTGGGGACTAGCGGACACAGATACGCAGTATTTT. Its protein is CASSWGLADTDTQYF.

CDR3 coding DNA: TGCAGTGCCTTTGGGGGGGTGGGACTAGCGGGAGGCGGGGAGCAGTTCTTC. Its translation is CSAFGGVGLAGGGEQFF. The V gene is TRBV20-1, the J gene TRBJ2-1; 15 nucleotides match TRBD2. Germline CDR1 and CDR2: DFQATT and SNEGSKA (reference sequence). V trimming: 6 bases; J trimming: 10 bases; junction bases outside the gene matches: 16. This CDR3 has 17 amino acids.

This clonotype was seen many times. CDR3 nucleotide sequence: TGTGCCAGCAGTGAAGGGGAGACCCAGTACTTC. Its protein is CASSEGETQYF. The rearrangement uses TRBV2 and TRBJ2-5; no clear D. V dropped 1 base and J dropped 5 bases, with 2 bases sitting between them. Germline V gives CDR1 SNHLY, CDR2 FYNNEI. This CDR3 contains 11 residues.

This clonotype was seen a few times. J is TRBJ2-3 and V is TRBV28, with D possibly matching TRBD1 (5 bases). The germline V gene has CDR1 MDHEN and CDR2 SYDVKM. The CDR3 runs 13 residues. Trimming removed 5 bases from V and 2 bases from J, with 8 bases in between. CDR3 sequence reads: CASSQTDTDTQYF. The CDR3 DNA reads as TGTGCCAGCAGTCAGACAGACACAGATACGCAGTATTTT.

This clonotype came up a few times. The genes are TRBV21-1 and TRBJ2-7; the table's D call, TRBD1, has no DNA check behind it. TRBV21-1 is a known pseudogene. The CDR3 length is 18 residues. For the CDR3, the DNA is TGTGCCAGCAGCAACCGGGACCCATGTGTACTCCCTAACAGTGAGCAGTACTTC. Residues: CASSNRDPCVLPNSEQYF.

This clonotype was seen at least ten times. V is TRBV20-1 and J is TRBJ1-5; D is unclear. Trimming pared 3 bases from V and 6 bases from J, leaving 15 bases between. This CDR3 has 14 amino acids. CDR1 is DFQATT and CDR2 is SNEGSKA in the germline V gene (reference sequence). CDR3 region: CSASVPLGGQPQHF. CDR3 in DNA: TGCAGTGCTAGTGTCCCGCTGGGAGGTCAGCCCCAGCATTTT.

This clonotype was seen many times. This chain connects TRBV20-1 to TRBJ1-5; D possibly corresponds to TRBD1 (5 bases). The CDR3 sequence is 16 residues long. Germline V CDR1 and CDR2: DFQATT, SNEGSKA (reference sequence). V was trimmed by 0 bases and J by 2 bases, leaving 14 bases between them. The CDR3: CSARDMVRGGNQPQHF. The CDR3 bases are TGCAGTGCTAGAGATATGGTTAGGGGAGGCAATCAGCCCCAGCATTTT.

The rearrangement links TRBV12-3 or TRBV12-4 to TRBJ1-1; 9 nucleotides match TRBD1. There are 13 residues in the CDR3. Unmatched junction bases numbered 3, after V lost 5 bases and J lost 5 bases. CDR3 in DNA: TGTGCCAGCAGTGACAGGGGGTTAACTGAAGCTTTCTTT. It translates to CASSDRGLTEAFF.

The J gene is TRBJ2-7, the V gene TRBV21-1; the table assigns TRBD2, which was not confirmed against the DNA. TRBV21-1 is described as a pseudogene. This CDR3 is 13 amino acids long. The chain's CDR3 is CASKTAGGREQYF. The CDR3 bases are TGTGCCAGCAAAACAGCGGGAGGTAGGGAGCAGTACTTC.

This clonotype was recorded a few times. The V gene is TRBV20-1, the J gene TRBJ2-1, with a tentative D call TRBD2 (6 bases). V shed 2 bases and J shed 1 base, with 9 bases lying between them. Germline V gene lookup returns CDR1 DFQATT and CDR2 SNEGSKA (reference sequence). The CDR3 totals 14 residues. The chain's CDR3 is CSARRDLSYNEQFF. In nucleotides, the CDR3 is TGCAGTGCTAGACGGGACTTGTCCTACAATGAGCAGTTCTTC.

This clonotype has only a few counts. The chain recombines TRBV7-2 with TRBJ2-1; weak D call: TRBD1 (5 bases). Trimming took off 1 base at V and 13 bases at J, with 11 bases between the two ends. CDR3 size: 12 residues. Germline CDR1 SGHTA, CDR2 FQGNSA. In DNA form, the CDR3 reads TGTGCCAGCAGCTTAGTGGCAGGGAATCAGTTCTTC. It is translated as CASSLVAGNQFF.